This T cell receptor (beta chain) was retrieved from a study of OX40 agonist ivuxolimab in advanced cancers. This clone showed up just a few times. Sequenced by immunoSEQ multiplex PCR; TCRdb stores in-frame clones only, minus some. The sample includes 50,000 to 75,000 clones, around nine tenths of them seen just once. V trimming: 0 bases; J trimming: 5 bases; junction bases outside the gene matches: 10. This CDR3 comprises 16 residues. Germline V CDR1 and CDR2: LGHNA, YNFKEQ. Sequences were derived from CD4+ or CD8+ T cells sorted from blood, sampled in a trial of the OX40 agonist ivuxolimab. The chain uses TRBV4-2 and TRBJ2-7; 7 bases are a match to TRBD1. The receptor's source is an adult with an advanced solid tumor such as melanoma, head and neck, liver or kidney cancer. The CDR3 reads CASSQEYRTGSNEQYF. In DNA form, the CDR3 reads TGTGCCAGCAGCCAAGAGTACAGGACAGGCTCTAACGAGCAGTACTTC.